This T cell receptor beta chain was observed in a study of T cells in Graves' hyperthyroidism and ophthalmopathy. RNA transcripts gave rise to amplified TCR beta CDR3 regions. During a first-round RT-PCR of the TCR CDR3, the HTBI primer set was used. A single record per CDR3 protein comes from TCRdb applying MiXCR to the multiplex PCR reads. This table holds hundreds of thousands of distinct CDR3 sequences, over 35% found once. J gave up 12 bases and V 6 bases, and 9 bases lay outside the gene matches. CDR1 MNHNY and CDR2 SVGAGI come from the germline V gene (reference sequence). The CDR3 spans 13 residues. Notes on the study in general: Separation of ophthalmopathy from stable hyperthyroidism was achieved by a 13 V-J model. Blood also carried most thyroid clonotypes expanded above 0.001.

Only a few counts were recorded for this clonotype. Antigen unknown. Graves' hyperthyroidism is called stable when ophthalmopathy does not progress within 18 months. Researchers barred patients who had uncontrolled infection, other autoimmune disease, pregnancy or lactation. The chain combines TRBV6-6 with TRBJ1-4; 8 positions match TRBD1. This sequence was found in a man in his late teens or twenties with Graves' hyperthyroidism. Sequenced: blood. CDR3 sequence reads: CASRGDRPAELFF. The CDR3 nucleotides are TGTGCCAGCAGGGGGGACAGGCCGGCCGAACTGTTTTTT.